A single sample is the source of the 8 T cell receptor beta chains below, sequenced in a study of T cells in Graves' hyperthyroidism and ophthalmopathy. Amplification yielded TCR beta CDR3 regions, with RNA transcripts as the source. TCR CDR3 underwent first-round RT-PCR with the HTBI primer set. TCRdb reprocessed the multiplex PCR reads via MiXCR and lists one record per CDR3 protein. The table shows over 700,000 distinct CDR3 sequences, with roughly 37% occurring only once. Sequencing input: blood. Receptor source: a man aged 18 to 29 with Graves' hyperthyroidism.

This sequence joins TRBV29-1 and TRBJ2-1, with 8 bases that match TRBD1. Germline trimming cut 0 bases from V and 7 bases from J; bases unmatched to any gene: 5. The germline gives CDR1 SQVTM, CDR2 ANQGSEA. The CDR3 runs to 14 residues. CDR3 loop: CSVEDRGRSNEQFF. The CDR3 bases are TGCAGCGTTGAAGACAGGGGGCGTTCAAATGAGCAGTTCTTC.

V is TRBV4-3 and J is TRBJ2-7; 7 bases line up with TRBD2. The CDR3 is 17 amino acids. The germline V gene has CDR1 LGHNA and CDR2 YSLEER. The trim removed 0 bases at V and 0 bases at J, leaving 8 bases unmatched. The CDR3 DNA follows: TGCGCCAGCAGCCAAGATCGGGTAGCGGGTCTCTCCTACGAGCAGTACTTC. Protein product: CASSQDRVAGLSYEQYF.

This clonotype was seen more than once but under ten times. The rearrangement uses TRBV4-1 and TRBJ1-1; D ambiguous. The CDR3 length is 13 residues. Per germline, CDR1 MGHRA and CDR2 YSYEKL. Trimming left V 1 base short and J 7 bases short, with 10 bases between. CDR3 in amino acids: CASSQGGLDEAFF. The CDR3 DNA reads TGCGCCAGCAGCCAAGGAGGACTGGATGAAGCTTTCTTT.

This chain uses TRBV29-1 with TRBJ1-3; 7 nucleotides align to TRBD1. The CDR3 contains 14 residues. Trimming at V came to 7 bases and at J to 3 bases, leaving 9 bases not matched to a gene. Germline lookup yields CDR1 SQVTM and CDR2 ANQGSEA. The CDR3 sequence: CSATRQGDGNTIYF. CDR3 sequence (DNA): TGCAGCGCCACGCGACAGGGCGATGGAAACACCATATATTTT. Filled out from reference TRBV29-1 and TRBJ1-3, the complete variable domain reads SAVISQKPSRDICQRGTSLTIQCQVDSQVTMMFWYRQQPGQSLTLIATANQGSEATYESGFVIDKFPISRPNLTFSTLTVSNMSPEDSSIYLCSATRQGDGNTIYFGEGSWLTVV.

In its sample, this clonotype was seen a few times. V usage is TRBV6-4 and J usage is TRBJ2-7, with D possibly TRBD2 on 6 matching bases. Germline V CDR1 and CDR2: MRHNA, SNTAGT. This CDR3 spans 15 amino acids. Trimming left V 10 bases short and J 2 bases short, with 21 bases between. This CDR3 reads CATGRDGLPTYEQYF. The DNA for the CDR3 is TGTGCCACCGGAAGAGACGGACTACCTACCTACGAGCAGTACTTC.

The J gene is TRBJ2-6, the V gene TRBV4-3, with D possibly being TRBD1 (5 bases). Germline CDR1 reads LGHNA; CDR2 reads YSLEER. Trimming stripped 6 bases from V and 2 bases from J, with 14 bases between. The CDR3 consists of 16 residues. CDR3 nucleotides: TGCGCCAGCAGTCCCAGGGCTACCCCTGGGGCCAACGTCCTGACTTTC. Encoded protein: CASSPRATPGANVLTF.

The chain joins TRBV9 to TRBJ1-5; perhaps TRBD1 as D (6 bases). Germline V lookup: CDR1 SGDLS, CDR2 YYNGEE. The CDR3 totals 15 residues. V was cut by 4 bases and J by 3 bases, with 14 bases left in between. The CDR3 DNA is TGTGCCAGCAGCAGTACTGGACAGAACAATCAGCCCCAGCATTTT. Encoded protein: CASSSTGQNNQPQHF.

Note on this clonotype: A junction end diverges from the germline sequence, so it may reflect a read error. The chain couples TRBV25-1 to TRBJ2-5, with D unresolved. CDR1 is MGHDK, CDR2 SYGVNS, per germline. The CDR3 runs to 16 residues. CDR3: CASSQDRGTPQETQYF. The CDR3 DNA is TGCGCCAGCAGCCAAGATCGCGGCACTCCCCAAGAGACCCAGTACTTC. Together with reference TRBV25-1 and TRBJ2-5, the CDR3 gives the full variable domain: EADIYQTPRYLVIGTGKKITLECSQTMGHDKMYWYQQDPGMELHLIHYSYGVNSTEKGDLSSESTVSRIRTEHFPLTLESARPSHTSQYLCASSQDRGTPQETQYFGPGTRLLVL.